This T cell receptor beta chain was sequenced during a study of cytomegalovirus exposure and HLA in healthy donors. In regard to this clone: Its antigen remains unknown.

TCRdb keeps only in-frame clones here, not all; method: immunoSEQ multiplex PCR. The repertoire holds some 210,000 clones, with roughly 91% as singletons. Study-wide findings and caveats: The study labeled 150 or so TCR beta chains cytomegalovirus-associated. In the approximately 130 validation repertoires, a later analysis found that first-cohort TCR clusters tended to co-occur.

Input material: PBMCs. This TCR came from a woman between 18 and 30 years old in good health and CMV-seropositive.

Written as DNA, the CDR3 is TGTGCCTGGAGTTCAGGGGCGCCGCGGGCCAAAAACATTCAGTACTTC. Translating it yields CAWSSGAPRAKNIQYF. The genes are TRBV30 and TRBJ2-4; perhaps TRBD1 as D (6 bases). This CDR3 is 16 amino acids long. V gave up 2 bases and J gave up 1 base, with 15 bases separating them. Germline values: CDR1 GTSNPN, CDR2 SVGIG (reference sequence).